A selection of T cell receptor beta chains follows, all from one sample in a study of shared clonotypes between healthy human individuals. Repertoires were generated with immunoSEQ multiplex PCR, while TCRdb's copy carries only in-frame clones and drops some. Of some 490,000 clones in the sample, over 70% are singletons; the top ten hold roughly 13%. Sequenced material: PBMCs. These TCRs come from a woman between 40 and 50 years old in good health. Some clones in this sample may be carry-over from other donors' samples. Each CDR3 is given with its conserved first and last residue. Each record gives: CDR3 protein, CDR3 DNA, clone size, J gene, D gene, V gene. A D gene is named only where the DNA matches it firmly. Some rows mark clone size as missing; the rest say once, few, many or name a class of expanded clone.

CDR3: CASATSGRRQFF
DNA: TGTGCCAGTGCTACTAGCGGGAGGAGGCAGTTCTTC
size: .
J: TRBJ2-1
D: TRBD2
V: TRBV19

CDR3: CASSYPAEEAFF
DNA: TGTGCCAGCAGTTATCCGGCGGAAGAAGCTTTCTTT
size: .
J: TRBJ1-1
D: .
V: TRBV6-5

CDR3: CASSLLAGTPGYEQYF
DNA: TGTGCCAGCAGTTTACTTGCAGGTACCCCGGGGTACGAGCAGTACTTC
size: .
J: TRBJ2-7
D: .
V: TRBV27

CDR3: CASSGSGREETQYF
DNA: TGTGCCAGCAGCGGTAGCGGAAGAGAAGAGACCCAGTACTTC
size: many
J: TRBJ2-5
D: .
V: TRBV9

CDR3: CASSSGGTDTQYF
DNA: TGCGCCAGCAGCTCCGGAGGAACAGATACGCAGTATTTT
size: .
J: TRBJ2-3
D: .
V: TRBV5-1

CDR3: CASSVGQLHSYEQYF
DNA: TGTGCCAGCAGCGTAGGGCAACTACACTCCTACGAGCAGTACTTC
size: .
J: TRBJ2-7
D: .
V: TRBV9

CDR3: CASSVASYGGNANTGELFF
DNA: TGTGCCAGCAGCGTAGCCTCCTATGGGGGGAATGCGAACACCGGGGAGCTGTTTTTT
size: .
J: TRBJ2-2
D: .
V: TRBV9

CDR3: CASSPHDQPQHF
DNA: TGTGCCAGCAGTCCCCATGATCAGCCCCAGCATTTT
size: .
J: TRBJ1-5
D: .
V: TRBV28

CDR3: CASAGVTQETQYF
DNA: TGCGCCAGTGCGGGAGTCACGCAAGAGACCCAGTACTTC
size: .
J: TRBJ2-5
D: TRBD2
V: TRBV5-1

CDR3: CVVRIPGQGSGTQYF
DNA: TGTGTTGTAAGAATTCCCGGACAGGGCAGCGGGACCCAGTACTTC
size: .
J: TRBJ2-5
D: TRBD1
V: TRBV30

CDR3: CASSDSHGQSTDTQYF
DNA: TGTGCCAGCAGTGACTCCCACGGACAGAGCACAGATACGCAGTATTTT
size: once
J: TRBJ2-3
D: .
V: TRBV6-4

CDR3: CASSRGAGTGANVLTF
DNA: TGTGCCAGCAGCCGAGGGGCAGGGACTGGGGCCAACGTCCTGACTTTC
size: .
J: TRBJ2-6
D: .
V: TRBV7-9

CDR3: CASSQQGEAFF
DNA: TGTGCCAGCAGCCAACAGGGTGAAGCTTTCTTT
size: .
J: TRBJ1-1
D: .
V: TRBV16

CDR3: CASSSRTGGEKLFF
DNA: TGTGCCAGCAGTTCTCGGACAGGAGGGGAAAAACTGTTTTTT
size: .
J: TRBJ1-4
D: TRBD1
V: TRBV25-1

CDR3: CASSPPGRDEQFF
DNA: TGTGCCAGCTCACCACCCGGGAGGGATGAGCAGTTCTTC
size: .
J: TRBJ2-1
D: TRBD2
V: TRBV18

CDR3: CASSFPSTEAFF
DNA: TGTGCCAGCAGTTTCCCCAGTACTGAAGCTTTCTTT
size: .
J: TRBJ1-1
D: .
V: TRBV6-1

CDR3: CASSPGTRSIQETQYF
DNA: TGTGCCAGTAGTCCCGGGACCCGCTCTATCCAAGAGACCCAGTACTTC
size: .
J: TRBJ2-5
D: .
V: TRBV19

CDR3: CSVGGLAVSTDTQYF
DNA: TGCAGCGTTGGGGGACTAGCGGTTAGCACAGATACGCAGTATTTT
size: .
J: TRBJ2-3
D: TRBD2
V: TRBV29-1

CDR3: CASSAGGEPDEQFF
DNA: TGCGCCAGCAGCGCGGGGGGAGAGCCGGATGAGCAGTTCTTC
size: .
J: TRBJ2-1
D: TRBD2
V: TRBV5-1

CDR3: CASSPRGGTGGKTEAFF
DNA: TGCGCCAGCAGCCCCCGCGGGGGGACAGGGGGTAAGACTGAAGCTTTCTTT
size: .
J: TRBJ1-1
D: TRBD1
V: TRBV5-1

CDR3: CASSWGQGGTEAFF
DNA: TGTGCCAGTAGTTGGGGACAGGGAGGCACTGAAGCTTTCTTT
size: .
J: TRBJ1-1
D: TRBD1
V: TRBV19

CDR3: CASSLGDRDWGYTF
DNA: TGTGCCAGCAGCTTGGGGGACAGGGATTGGGGCTACACCTTC
size: .
J: TRBJ1-2
D: TRBD1
V: TRBV5-4

CDR3: CASISTGETQYF
DNA: TGTGCCAGCATCTCGACAGGAGAGACCCAGTACTTC
size: many
J: TRBJ2-5
D: .
V: TRBV2

CDR3: CASSIPLWGNTQYF
DNA: TGTGCCAGCAGCATACCTCTTTGGGGTAATACGCAGTATTTT
size: .
J: TRBJ2-3
D: .
V: TRBV7-2

CDR3: CASSLGQVRGVLSGRGTDTQYF
DNA: TGCGCCAGCAGCTTGGGGCAGGTCCGGGGTGTATTAAGCGGGAGAGGCACAGATACGCAGTATTTT
size: few
J: TRBJ2-3
D: TRBD2
V: TRBV5-1

CDR3: CASSIRDSPYEQYF
DNA: TGTGCCAGTAGTATAAGGGACAGCCCATACGAGCAGTACTTC
size: .
J: TRBJ2-7
D: TRBD1
V: TRBV19

CDR3: CASSFGTSGRHGVFF
DNA: TGTGCCAGCAGCTTTGGGACTAGCGGGAGGCACGGGGTGTTCTTC
size: .
J: TRBJ2-1
D: TRBD2
V: TRBV11-3

CDR3: CASSTRQTNSYEQYF
DNA: TGTGCCAGTAGTACCCGACAGACCAACTCCTACGAGCAGTACTTC
size: .
J: TRBJ2-7
D: .
V: TRBV19

CDR3: CASSPGLNTEAFF
DNA: TGTGCCAGCAGTCCAGGGTTGAACACTGAAGCTTTCTTT
size: .
J: TRBJ1-1
D: .
V: TRBV6-1

CDR3: CASSQGASGPYSNQPQHF
DNA: TGCGCCAGCAGCCAAGGGGCTTCAGGGCCTTATAGCAATCAGCCCCAGCATTTT
size: .
J: TRBJ1-5
D: .
V: TRBV4-1

CDR3: CAWSVGGSGNTIYF
DNA: TGTGCCTGGAGTGTTGGGGGGTCTGGAAACACCATATATTTT
size: .
J: TRBJ1-3
D: .
V: TRBV30

CDR3: CASSSTLTGARDGYTF
DNA: TGTGCCAGCAGTTCCACTCTCACAGGGGCAAGGGATGGCTACACCTTC
size: .
J: TRBJ1-2
D: TRBD1
V: TRBV28

CDR3: CASSPSGQGSYEQYF
DNA: TGTGCCAGCAGTCCTTCGGGACAGGGCTCCTACGAGCAGTACTTC
size: .
J: TRBJ2-7
D: TRBD1
V: TRBV28

CDR3: CASRTEGLAGVETQYF
DNA: TGCGCCAGCAGGACGGAGGGACTAGCGGGAGTTGAGACCCAGTACTTC
size: .
J: TRBJ2-5
D: TRBD2
V: TRBV5-1

CDR3: CASSPGGLTGDWVGTEAFF
DNA: TGTGCCAGCAGCCCCGGAGGACTCACAGGGGATTGGGTAGGCACTGAAGCTTTCTTT
size: .
J: TRBJ1-1
D: TRBD1
V: TRBV13

CDR3: CASSIILDSSYEQYF
DNA: TGTGCCAGTAGTATCATTTTGGACAGCTCCTACGAGCAGTACTTC
size: .
J: TRBJ2-7
D: .
V: TRBV19

CDR3: CASSLAPGLHGGMWETQYF
DNA: TGTGCCAGCAGCTTAGCCCCGGGACTCCACGGAGGGATGTGGGAGACCCAGTACTTC
size: .
J: TRBJ2-5
D: .
V: TRBV11-1

CDR3: CASSESITANTGELFF
DNA: TGCGCCAGCAGTGAGTCTATAACCGCGAACACCGGGGAGCTGTTTTTT
size: .
J: TRBJ2-2
D: .
V: TRBV10-1

CDR3: CASSYAPGGSYEQYF
DNA: TGTGCCAGCAGTTACGCGCCAGGGGGCTCCTACGAGCAGTACTTC
size: .
J: TRBJ2-7
D: TRBD1
V: TRBV6-5

CDR3: CASIRDRTNYGYTF
DNA: TGTGCCAGTATAAGGGACCGTACTAACTATGGCTACACCTTC
size: few
J: TRBJ1-2
D: .
V: TRBV2

CDR3: CASSFDRENTEAFF
DNA: TGTGCCAGCAGCTTCGACAGGGAGAACACTGAAGCTTTCTTT
size: .
J: TRBJ1-1
D: TRBD1
V: TRBV7-8

CDR3: CASSLVRGETQYF
DNA: TGTGCCAGCAGCTTAGTGCGCGGAGAGACCCAGTACTTC
size: .
J: TRBJ2-5
D: .
V: TRBV11-3

CDR3: CASSFPERLQFF
DNA: TGTGCCAGCAGCTTCCCAGAAAGACTGCAGTTCTTC
size: many
J: TRBJ2-1
D: .
V: TRBV7-2

CDR3: CASSLPLAPKTEAFF
DNA: TGCGCCAGCAGCCTTCCCCTCGCCCCCAAAACTGAAGCTTTCTTT
size: .
J: TRBJ1-1
D: .
V: TRBV5-1

CDR3: CASSSWTSGRSGTDTQYF
DNA: TGTGCCAGCAGTTCCTGGACTAGCGGGAGGTCGGGCACAGATACGCAGTATTTT
size: .
J: TRBJ2-3
D: TRBD2
V: TRBV28

CDR3: CASSKGADSNTGELFF
DNA: TGTGCCAGCAGCAAGGGGGCGGACTCGAACACCGGGGAGCTGTTTTTT
size: .
J: TRBJ2-2
D: TRBD1
V: TRBV9

CDR3: CASSPQGGDEKLFF
DNA: TGTGCCAGCAGCCCCCAGGGGGGTGATGAAAAACTGTTTTTT
size: few
J: TRBJ1-4
D: TRBD1
V: TRBV6-6

CDR3: CASSLVGSLRVEQFF
DNA: TGTGCCAGCAGCTTAGTGGGGTCTTTAAGGGTTGAGCAGTTCTTC
size: .
J: TRBJ2-1
D: .
V: TRBV7-9

CDR3: CASKRGGIQLDEQYF
DNA: TGTGCCAGCAAGCGAGGGGGAATCCAGCTCGACGAGCAGTACTTC
size: .
J: TRBJ2-7
D: .
V: TRBV28

CDR3: CAWSVQGVPQYF
DNA: TGTGCCTGGAGTGTACAGGGCGTCCCGCAGTATTTT
size: .
J: TRBJ2-3
D: .
V: TRBV30